This T cell receptor (beta chain) was found in a study of T cell responses to AZD1222 COVID-19 vaccine. CDR1 and CDR2 (germline): SGHRS, YFSETQ. This CDR3 is built from 16 residues. Germline trimming cut 5 bases from V and 6 bases from J; bases unmatched to any gene: 13. Study-level findings and limits: White British ancestry dominated among donors, who included more females, and clonal diversity was possibly underestimated. Spike-specific TCR breadth and depth both grew after two AZD1222 doses.

Sequencing used immunoSEQ multiplex PCR; TCRdb keeps in-frame clones, though not all of them. The sample lists roughly 100,000 clones, 70% to 90% occurring once. A remark on this clone: Antigen specificity is unknown.

V and J are TRBV5-1 and TRBJ2-1, with TRBD2 matching 8 bases. Sequences were derived from peripheral blood, sampled on day 0 of AZD1222 vaccination. The source is an adult in good health. CDR3 coding DNA: TGCGCCAGCAGTCAGGTCCCGGGACTAGGGGGCAATGAGCAGTTCTTC. The encoded protein is CASSQVPGLGGNEQFF.